This T cell receptor beta chain comes out of a study of cytomegalovirus exposure and HLA in healthy donors. PCR primers comprised 60 Vbeta and 13 Jbeta primers. Sequencing used immunoSEQ multiplex PCR; TCRdb keeps in-frame clones, though not all of them. The sample holds more than 150,000 clones; about 85% are singletons and the top ten take around 1.4%. Findings and limits, study-wide: Later analysis revealed greater clonal expansion in HLA-associated TCR beta chains than in equally common others. The study assumed roughly uniform donor sequencing depth for presence/absence analyses.

This CDR3 region has 14 residues. From germline, CDR1 is MNHNS and CDR2 SASEGT. J lost 7 bases, V lost 1 base, and 2 bases had no gene match. Worth noting for this clone: Its antigen remains unidentified.

V usage is TRBV6-1 and J usage is TRBJ2-2, with TRBD1 matching 8 bases. Sequencing used PBMCs. This sequence originates from a girl aged 5 to 17 in good health and CMV-seropositive. The CDR3 sequence: CASSEGTGIGELFF. The CDR3 DNA sequence: TGTGCCAGCAGTGAAGGGACAGGGATCGGGGAGCTGTTTTTT.